This T cell receptor (beta chain) was identified in a study of cytomegalovirus exposure and HLA in healthy donors. PCR employed 60 Vbeta and 13 Jbeta primers. The data were produced by immunoSEQ multiplex PCR, yet TCRdb's version contains in-frame clones alone and is incomplete. This table holds 150,000 to 200,000 clones, approximately 83% found once. In regard to this clone: The antigen is not known.

Study-level results: It was reported in a later analysis that an Asian-associated ancestry cluster showed fewer N-insertions than the 666-donor mean.

While unrecorded immune exposures were likely, the donors were nominally healthy when sampled. The CDR3 extends over 13 amino acids. V was clipped by 6 bases and J by 6 bases; unmatched bases: 7. Germline CDR1 and CDR2: LNHDA and SQIVND (reference sequence). The chain employs TRBV19 and TRBJ2-5, with 7 bases that match TRBD1. The TCR was taken from a male donor in good health and CMV-seronegative. Sequences were obtained from PBMCs. CDR3 DNA sequence: TGTGCCAGTAGCTCTGAGGGGGCCAAGACCCAGTACTTC. Protein sequence: CASSSEGAKTQYF.